One sample yielded the 9 T cell receptor beta chains listed below, sequenced in a study of T cell responses to AZD1222 COVID-19 vaccine. Sequencing was performed with immunoSEQ multiplex PCR; in TCRdb, only in-frame clones are kept and a portion is missing. The data show 95,000 to 100,000 clones, with 90% to 95% seen just once and about 12% held by the top ten. This material consisted of peripheral blood, taken on day 0 of AZD1222 vaccination. These TCRs come from an adult in good health.

V gene TRBV7-2 combines with J gene TRBJ1-1, with 7 bases fitting TRBD1. The CDR3 covers 16 residues. The germline V gene encodes CDR1 SGHTA and CDR2 FQGNSA. J was trimmed by 5 bases and V by 8 bases; bases with no gene match: 17. Here the CDR3 DNA reads TGTGCCAGCCGCCTAGTAACAGGGGTTTTTAATACTGAAGCTTTCTTT. This encodes CASRLVTGVFNTEAFF.

To note about this clone: This specimen includes other DNA sequences encoding the same CDR3. This chain joins TRBV15 and TRBJ1-1; 7 bases are shared with TRBD1. The CDR3 runs 14 residues. Losses at the gene ends were 4 bases for V and 4 bases for J; bases not matched to a gene: 6. Germline assignment: CDR1 LNHNV and CDR2 YYDKDF (reference sequence). As DNA, the CDR3 is TGTGCCACCAGCACTCGACAGGGAGGCACTGAAGCTTTCTTT. This translates into CATSTRQGGTEAFF.

This chain links TRBV7-3 with TRBJ2-5; D possibly corresponds to TRBD1 (6 bases). CDR3 size: 15 residues. Trimming cost V 2 bases and J 4 bases, with 14 bases left between them. Per the germline V gene, CDR1 is SGHTA and CDR2 is FQGTGA. CDR3 nucleotides: TGTGCCAGCAGCTTACTTCTCAACAGGGTAGAGACCCAGTACTTC. This translates into CASSLLLNRVETQYF. Using reference TRBV7-3 and TRBJ2-5 for the parts outside the CDR3, the full variable domain is GAGVSQTPSNKVTEKGKYVELRCDPISGHTALYWYRQSLGQGPEFLIYFQGTGAADDSGLPNDRFFAVRPEGSVSTLKIQRTERGDSAVYLCASSLLLNRVETQYFGPGTRLLVL.

The genes are TRBV11-3 and TRBJ2-1, with D perhaps assigned TRBD1 or TRBD2 (5 bases each). V lost 11 bases to trimming and J lost 5 bases, with 22 bases between them. The CDR3 consists of 15 residues. Germline V CDR1 and CDR2: SGHNT, YENEEA. The CDR3 is CAYRGPGTPHNEQFF. In DNA, the CDR3 is TGTGCCTACCGGGGCCCCGGGACCCCCCACAATGAGCAGTTCTTC.

The chain links TRBV28 to TRBJ2-3; TRBD1 agrees at 10 bases. Losses at the gene ends were 6 bases for V and 4 bases for J; bases not matched to a gene: 10. Per germline, CDR1 MDHEN and CDR2 SYDVKM. The CDR3 has 16 amino acids. This CDR3 reads CASSYSGTGVSDTQYF. The CDR3 DNA reads TGTGCCAGCAGCTATTCCGGGACAGGGGTGTCAGATACGCAGTATTTT.

The rearrangement links TRBV3-1 (or the pseudogene TRBV3-2) to TRBJ2-7; no firm D call. The V end lost 2 bases, the J end lost 2 bases, and 10 bases lay between the germline ends. The germline gives CDR1 LGHDT, CDR2 YNNKEL (reference sequence). The CDR3 is made up of 14 amino acids. The CDR3 region has the DNA TGTGCCAGCAGCCAATTTAACGGCCCCTACGAGCAGTACTTC. Translated: CASSQFNGPYEQYF.

The gene calls are TRBV5-1 and TRBJ2-3; 8 positions match TRBD2. The CDR3 spans 14 residues. Trimming cost V 0 bases and J 10 bases; bases outside gene matches: 7. CDR1 SGHRS and CDR2 YFSETQ come from the germline V gene. CDR3 in amino acids: CASSLVLREGAQYF. DNA of the CDR3: TGCGCCAGCAGCTTGGTACTACGGGAGGGGGCGCAGTATTTT.

CDR3 protein: CSVKPRGEQYF. The CDR3 bases are TGCAGCGTTAAACCCCGGGGGGAGCAGTATTTT. This rearrangement joins TRBV29-1 to TRBJ2-3, with TRBD2 identical over 7 bases. This CDR3 is 11 amino acids long. CDR1 is SQVTM and CDR2 is ANQGSEA in the germline V gene. The V segment lost 5 bases and the J segment 11 bases; nucleotides outside the gene matches: 7.

V usage is TRBV6-2 or TRBV6-3 and J usage is TRBJ2-1; 11 nucleotides align to TRBD2. With 0 bases clipped from V and 7 bases from J, the junction kept 2 bases outside the gene matches. This CDR3 has 15 residues. Per germline, CDR1 MNHEY and CDR2 SVGEGT. CDR3 bases: TGTGCCAGCAGTTACTCTAGCGGGAGGGGGAATGAGCAGTTCTTC. This sequence encodes CASSYSSGRGNEQFF.